This note documents a single T cell receptor (beta chain) sequence. The target antigen is unknown. This CDR3 is built from 14 residues. V was cut by 3 bases and J by 1 base, with 12 bases left in between. Germline CDR1 and CDR2: DFQATT and SNEGSKA (reference sequence). The individuals who served as donors were healthy Caucasians living in Russia, aged roughly 6 to 95. This specimen belongs to a study of blood T cells in healthy people across ages. A second PCR, run for about 7 to 12 cycles, used a sample-barcoded 5' primer plus a J-beta primer mix. Each cDNA molecule carried a tag from a template-switch adaptor that contained 12 random nucleotides. Each CDR3 protein is one row after TCRdb ran MiXCR on the 5' RACE reads. The sample comprises hundreds of thousands of distinct CDR3 sequences, around 54% of which are singletons, and 30% to 45% rests with the top ten. Notes on the study in general: A roughly linear fall in TCR beta diversity per million T cells was seen with increasing age. The long-lived group displayed more naive CD4+ cells, plus higher diversity, than the aged donors did.

The specimen was blood. The sequence was collected from a man in his fifties or sixties in good health. This chain links TRBV20-1 with TRBJ2-5; either TRBD1 or TRBD2 may supply D (6 bases each). CDR3 in amino acids: CSARGGSIQETQYF. CDR3 DNA: TGCAGTGCTAGGGGGGGCAGTATCCAAGAGACCCAGTACTTC.